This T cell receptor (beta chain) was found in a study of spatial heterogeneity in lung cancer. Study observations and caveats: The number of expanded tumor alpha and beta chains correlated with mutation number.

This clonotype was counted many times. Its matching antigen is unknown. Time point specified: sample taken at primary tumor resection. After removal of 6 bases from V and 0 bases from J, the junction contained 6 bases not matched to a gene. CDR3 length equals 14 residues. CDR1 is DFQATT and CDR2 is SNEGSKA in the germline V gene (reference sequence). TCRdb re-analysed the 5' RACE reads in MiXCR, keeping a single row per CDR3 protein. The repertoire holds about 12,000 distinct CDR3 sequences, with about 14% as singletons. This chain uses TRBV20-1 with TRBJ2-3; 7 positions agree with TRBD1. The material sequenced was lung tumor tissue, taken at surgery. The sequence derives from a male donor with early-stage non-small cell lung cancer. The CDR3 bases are TGCAGTGCAACGGGACAGAAAAGCACAGATACGCAGTATTTT. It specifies CSATGQKSTDTQYF.